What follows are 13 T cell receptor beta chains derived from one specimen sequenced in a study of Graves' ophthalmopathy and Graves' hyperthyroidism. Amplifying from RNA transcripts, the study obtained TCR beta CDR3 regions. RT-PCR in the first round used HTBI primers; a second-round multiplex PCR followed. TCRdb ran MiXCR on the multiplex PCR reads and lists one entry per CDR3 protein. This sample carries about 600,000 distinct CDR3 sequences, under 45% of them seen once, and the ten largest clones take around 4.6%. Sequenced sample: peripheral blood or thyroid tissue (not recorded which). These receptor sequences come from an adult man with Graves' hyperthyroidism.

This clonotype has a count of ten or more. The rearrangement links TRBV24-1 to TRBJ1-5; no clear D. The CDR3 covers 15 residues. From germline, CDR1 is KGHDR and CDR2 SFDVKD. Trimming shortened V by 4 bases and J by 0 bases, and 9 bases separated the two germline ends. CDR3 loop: CATSDRRYSNQPQHF. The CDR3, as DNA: TGTGCCACCAGTGACCGAAGATATAGCAATCAGCCCCAGCATTTT.

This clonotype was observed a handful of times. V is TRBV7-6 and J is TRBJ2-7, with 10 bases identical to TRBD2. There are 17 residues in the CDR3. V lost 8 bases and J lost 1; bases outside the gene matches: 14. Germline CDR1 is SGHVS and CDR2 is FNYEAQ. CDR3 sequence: CASSPALAGFASYEQYF. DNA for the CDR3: TGTGCCAGCTCACCAGCACTAGCGGGGTTTGCGTCCTACGAGCAGTACTTC.

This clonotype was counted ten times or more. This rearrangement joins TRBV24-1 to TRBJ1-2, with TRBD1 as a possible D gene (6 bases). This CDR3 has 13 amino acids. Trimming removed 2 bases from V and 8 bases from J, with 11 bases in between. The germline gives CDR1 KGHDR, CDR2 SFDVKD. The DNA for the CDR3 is TGTGCCACCAGTGATTCCAGGGGAATAGGCTACACCTTC. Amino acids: CATSDSRGIGYTF.

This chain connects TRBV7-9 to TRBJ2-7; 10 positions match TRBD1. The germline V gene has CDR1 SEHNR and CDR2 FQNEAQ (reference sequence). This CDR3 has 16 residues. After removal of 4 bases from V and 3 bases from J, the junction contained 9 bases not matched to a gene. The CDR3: CASSSSGTGVGYEQYF. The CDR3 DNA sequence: TGTGCCAGCAGCTCATCCGGGACAGGGGTTGGCTACGAGCAGTACTTC.

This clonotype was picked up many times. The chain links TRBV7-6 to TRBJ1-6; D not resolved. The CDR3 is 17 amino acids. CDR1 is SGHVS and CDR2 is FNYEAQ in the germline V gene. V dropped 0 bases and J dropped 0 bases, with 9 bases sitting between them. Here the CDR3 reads CASSLAASSSYNSPLHF. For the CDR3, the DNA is TGTGCCAGCAGCTTAGCGGCCAGCAGCTCCTATAATTCACCCCTCCACTTT. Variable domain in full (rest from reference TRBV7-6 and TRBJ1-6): GAGVSQSPRYKVTKRGQDVALRCDPISGHVSLYWYRQALGQGPEFLTYFNYEAQQDKSGLPNDRFSAERPEGSISTLTIQRTEQRDSAMYRCASSLAASSSYNSPLHFGNGTRLTVT.

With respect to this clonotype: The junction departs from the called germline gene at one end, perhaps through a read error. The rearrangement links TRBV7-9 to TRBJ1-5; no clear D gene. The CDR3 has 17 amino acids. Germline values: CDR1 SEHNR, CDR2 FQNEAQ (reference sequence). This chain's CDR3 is CASSLKGVSAYNEPQHF. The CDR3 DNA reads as TGTGCCAGCAGCTTAAAAGGAGTGAGCGCCTACAATGAGCCCCAGCATTTT.

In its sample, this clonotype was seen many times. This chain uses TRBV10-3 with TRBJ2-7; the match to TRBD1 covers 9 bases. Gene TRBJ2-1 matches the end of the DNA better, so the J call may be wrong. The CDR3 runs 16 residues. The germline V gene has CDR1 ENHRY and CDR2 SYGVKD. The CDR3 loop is CAISESGQGYSAEQFF. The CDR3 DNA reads TGTGCCATCAGTGAGTCGGGACAGGGTTACTCTGCTGAGCAGTTCTTC.

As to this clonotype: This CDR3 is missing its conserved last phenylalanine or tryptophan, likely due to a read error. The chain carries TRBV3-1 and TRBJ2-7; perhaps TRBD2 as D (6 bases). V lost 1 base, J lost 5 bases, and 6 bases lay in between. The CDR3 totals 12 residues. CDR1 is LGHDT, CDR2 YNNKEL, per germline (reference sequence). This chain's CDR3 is CASSQGGDEQYL. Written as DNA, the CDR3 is TGTGCCAGCAGCCAAGGGGGGGACGAGCAGTACCTC.

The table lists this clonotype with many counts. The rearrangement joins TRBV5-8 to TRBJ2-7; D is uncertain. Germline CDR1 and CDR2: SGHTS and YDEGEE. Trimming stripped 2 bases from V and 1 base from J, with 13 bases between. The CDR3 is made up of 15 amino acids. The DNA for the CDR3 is TGTGCCAGCAGCTTATTGTTGATCCGATCCTACGAGCAGTACTTC. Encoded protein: CASSLLLIRSYEQYF.

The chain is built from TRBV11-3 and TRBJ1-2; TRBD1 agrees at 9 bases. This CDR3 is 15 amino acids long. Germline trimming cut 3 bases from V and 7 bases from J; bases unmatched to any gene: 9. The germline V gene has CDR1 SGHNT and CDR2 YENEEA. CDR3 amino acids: CASSLGPGQGSGYTF. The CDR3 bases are TGTGCCAGCAGCTTGGGGCCGGGACAGGGAAGTGGCTACACCTTC.

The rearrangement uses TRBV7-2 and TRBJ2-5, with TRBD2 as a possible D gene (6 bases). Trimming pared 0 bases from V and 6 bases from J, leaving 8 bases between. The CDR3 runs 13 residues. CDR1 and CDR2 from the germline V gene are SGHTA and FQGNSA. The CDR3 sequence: CASSLAREQTQYF. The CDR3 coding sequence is TGTGCCAGCAGCTTAGCACGGGAGCAGACCCAGTACTTC.

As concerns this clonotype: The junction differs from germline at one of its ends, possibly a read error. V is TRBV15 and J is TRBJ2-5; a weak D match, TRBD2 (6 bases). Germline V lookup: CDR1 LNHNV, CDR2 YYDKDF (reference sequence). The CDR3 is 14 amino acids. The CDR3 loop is CAASSPGLSETQYF. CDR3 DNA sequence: TGTGCCGCCAGCAGTCCGGGACTTTCAGAGACCCAGTACTTC.

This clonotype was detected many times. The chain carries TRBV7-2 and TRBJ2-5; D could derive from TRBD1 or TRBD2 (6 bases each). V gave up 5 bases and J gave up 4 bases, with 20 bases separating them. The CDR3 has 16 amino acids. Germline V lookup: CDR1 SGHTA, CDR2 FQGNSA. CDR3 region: CASSKRRPGGGETQYF. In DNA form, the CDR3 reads TGTGCCAGCAGCAAGCGCCGGCCAGGAGGGGGAGAGACCCAGTACTTC.